The 28 T cell receptor beta chains below were found in one sample sequenced in a study of OX40 agonist ivuxolimab in advanced cancers. The method was immunoSEQ multiplex PCR; TCRdb's version includes in-frame clones alone and lacks a portion of them. There are more than 55,000 clones in the sample; 77% occur only once, and roughly 6.5% lies in the top ten. The sample here was CD4+ or CD8+ T cells sorted from blood, taken in a trial of the OX40 agonist ivuxolimab. These receptors were obtained from an adult with an advanced solid tumor such as melanoma, head and neck, liver or kidney cancer.

The chain recombines TRBV6-1 with TRBJ2-2, with D perhaps TRBD1 or TRBD2 (5 bases each). CDR3 length: 16 residues. The V gene's germline CDR1 is MNHNS and CDR2 SASEGT. Trimming left V 0 bases short and J 5 bases short, with 13 bases between. The CDR3 DNA is TGTGCCAGCAGTGAAGCGGGGACGGTGAGGACCGGGGAGCTGTTTTTT. Protein sequence: CASSEAGTVRTGELFF.

The chain uses TRBV19 and TRBJ1-2, with D perhaps matching TRBD1 (5 bases). Germline loops: CDR1 LNHDA, CDR2 SQIVND (reference sequence). Trimming cost V 6 bases and J 2 bases, with 10 bases left between them. The CDR3 has 13 residues. In DNA, the CDR3 is TGTGCCAGTAGCCGCAAGGGGAACTATGGCTACACCTTC. Encoded protein: CASSRKGNYGYTF. The full variable domain, its missing parts supplied by reference TRBV19 and TRBJ1-2, is DGGITQSPKYLFRKEGQNVTLSCEQNLNHDAMYWYRQDPGQGLRLIYYSQIVNDFQKGDIAEGYSVSREKKESFPLTVTSAQKNPTAFYLCASSRKGNYGYTFGSGTRLTVV.

The chain combines TRBV11-3 with TRBJ2-3, with 10 bases identical to TRBD1. The germline V gene encodes CDR1 SGHNT and CDR2 YENEEA. The CDR3 has 15 residues. The V and J ends lost 5 bases and 0 bases, in that order; junction bases with no gene match: 2. The CDR3 nucleotides are TGTGCCAGCAGCGGGACAGGGGCTAGCACAGATACGCAGTATTTT. Amino acids: CASSGTGASTDTQYF. The full variable domain, in which reference TRBV11-3 and TRBJ2-3 provide the parts outside the CDR3, is EAGVVQSPRYKIIEKKQPVAFWCNPISGHNTLYWYLQNLGQGPELLIRYENEEAVDDSQLPKDRFSAERLKGVDSTLKIQPAELGDSAVYLCASSGTGASTDTQYFGPGTRLTVL.

The rearrangement links TRBV12-5 to TRBJ1-6; 11 bases line up with TRBD1. With 5 bases clipped from V and 9 bases from J, the junction kept 9 bases outside the gene matches. Germline-derived CDR1 and CDR2 are LGHNT and FRNRAP. The CDR3 runs to 16 residues. The CDR3 sequence: CASGPGDRGYGSPLHF. CDR3 nucleotides: TGTGCTAGTGGTCCGGGGGACAGGGGGTACGGTTCACCCCTCCACTTT.

This chain links TRBV28 with TRBJ2-1; 12 bases match TRBD2. J lost 4 bases, V lost 8 bases, and 3 bases had no gene match. The length of the CDR3 is 14 residues. CDR1 MDHEN and CDR2 SYDVKM come from the germline V gene. CDR3 residues: CASSGTSGYNEQFF. CDR3 sequence (DNA): TGTGCCAGCTCGGGGACTAGCGGGTACAATGAGCAGTTCTTC.

The chain is built from TRBV28 and TRBJ1-2; D call uncertain. The CDR3 runs 14 residues. Looked up from germline, CDR1 is MDHEN and CDR2 is SYDVKM. The V end lost 5 bases, the J end lost 4 bases, and 14 bases lay between the germline ends. Here the CDR3 reads CASSLITIAYGYTF. CDR3 nucleotide sequence: TGTGCCAGCAGTCTGATCACCATCGCCTATGGCTACACCTTC.

The chain recombines TRBV5-1 with TRBJ1-4; a weak D match, TRBD1 (5 bases). Germline V gene sequence: CDR1 SGHRS, CDR2 YFSETQ. The CDR3 extends over 14 amino acids. The V end lost 2 bases, the J end lost 7 bases, and 12 bases lay between the germline ends. The CDR3 nucleotides read TGCGCCAGCAGCTTTTCCCCGGGGGGTGAAAAACTGTTTTTT. Translating gives CASSFSPGGEKLFF. The full variable domain, completed using reference TRBV5-1 and TRBJ1-4, is KAGVTQTPRYLIKTRGQQVTLSCSPISGHRSVSWYQQTPGQGLQFLFEYFSETQRNKGNFPGRFSGRQFSNSRSEMNVSTLELGDSALYLCASSFSPGGEKLFFGSGTQLSVL.

The rearrangement joins TRBV4-3 to TRBJ1-6, with D possibly TRBD1 on 5 matching bases. CDR1 and CDR2 from the germline V gene are LGHNA and YSLEER. The CDR3 runs to 15 residues. V was cut by 0 bases and J by 9 bases, with 12 bases left in between. The chain's CDR3 is CASSQDPRVGSPLHF. The CDR3 DNA is TGCGCCAGCAGCCAAGATCCCAGGGTCGGTTCACCCCTCCACTTT.

This clone was observed a few times. V and J are TRBV28 and TRBJ1-1; a weak D match, TRBD1 (5 bases). The germline V gene encodes CDR1 MDHEN and CDR2 SYDVKM. The CDR3 is made up of 13 amino acids. Trimming pared 2 bases from V and 6 bases from J, leaving 10 bases between. The CDR3, as DNA: TGTGCCAGCAGTTTAGCGAGGGGACCTGAAGCTTTCTTT. Encoded protein: CASSLARGPEAFF. Full variable domain (rest looked up from reference TRBV28 and TRBJ1-1): DVKVTQSSRYLVKRTGEKVFLECVQDMDHENMFWYRQDPGLGLRLIYFSYDVKMKEKGDIPEGYSVSREKKERFSLILESASTNQTSMYLCASSLARGPEAFFGQGTRLTVV.

The V and J genes are TRBV7-6 and TRBJ2-2; 10 nucleotides match TRBD1. Germline CDR1 and CDR2: SGHVS and FNYEAQ. The ends lost 2 bases at V and 0 bases at J; junction bases unmatched: 15. This CDR3 is built from 21 residues. The CDR3 spells CASSLTPPGTGVSANTGELFF. The DNA for the CDR3 is TGTGCCAGCAGCTTAACTCCACCCGGGACAGGGGTTTCCGCGAACACCGGGGAGCTGTTTTTT.

The chain employs TRBV21-1 and TRBJ2-7; the table calls TRBD1, which could not be checked here. TRBV21-1 is noted as a pseudogene. CDR3 size: 16 residues. The CDR3 sequence is CASSKGRQDFSYEQYF. The CDR3 DNA reads TGTGCCAGCAGCAAAGGGAGACAGGATTTCTCCTACGAGCAGTACTTC.

About this clone: Within the sample, other DNA sequences also encode this same CDR3. This chain uses TRBV5-1 with TRBJ1-1, with no clear D. V lost 0 bases and J lost 0, with 6 bases in between. Germline V gene lookup returns CDR1 SGHRS and CDR2 YFSETQ. This CDR3 comprises 14 residues. The DNA for the CDR3 is TGCGCCAGCAGCTTGGCGGTCATGAACACTGAAGCTTTCTTT. This gives the protein CASSLAVMNTEAFF.

V usage is TRBV27 and J usage is TRBJ2-6, with D tentatively TRBD1 (6 bases). With 4 bases removed from V and 2 bases from J, the gap between germline ends came to 9 bases. In germline, CDR1 is MNHEY, CDR2 SMNVEV (reference sequence). There are 15 residues in the CDR3. As DNA, the CDR3 is TGTGCCAGCAGTTCGAACAGGGCTGGGGCCAACGTCCTGACTTTC. It encodes CASSSNRAGANVLTF.

The gene calls are TRBV15 and TRBJ2-5; no clear D. The V and J ends lost 3 bases and 3 bases respectively, with 23 bases between them. CDR3 length equals 18 residues. Germline-derived CDR1 and CDR2 are LNHNV and YYDKDF (reference sequence). This chain's CDR3 is CATSSPKLSDRSKETQYF. Written as DNA, the CDR3 is TGTGCCACCAGCAGTCCCAAGCTGTCGGACCGCTCGAAAGAGACCCAGTACTTC.

The rearrangement uses TRBV7-3 and TRBJ2-3; a possible D gene is TRBD2 (5 bases). The germline gives CDR1 SGHTA, CDR2 FQGTGA. V lost 5 bases and J lost 3, with 9 bases in between. There are 13 residues in the CDR3. CDR3 bases: TGTGCCAGCAGCCCACGGACTACAGATACGCAGTATTTT. As protein: CASSPRTTDTQYF.

This sequence joins TRBV11-2 and TRBJ1-1; TRBD1 is a possible D gene (6 bases). V was cut by 1 base and J by 4 bases, with 13 bases left in between. This CDR3 has 15 residues. Per the germline V gene, CDR1 is SGHAT and CDR2 is FQNNGV. CDR3 in DNA: TGTGCCAGCAGCTTAGGGGGGGGGCGAGGCACTGAAGCTTTCTTT. Protein product: CASSLGGGRGTEAFF.

The chain employs TRBV4-2 and TRBJ2-7; 8 bases map to TRBD2. Germline V gives CDR1 LGHNA, CDR2 YNFKEQ. This CDR3 has 16 amino acids. V shed 0 bases and J 7 bases; nucleotides not matched to a gene: 11. The CDR3 here is CASSQDLAGTFWEQYF. CDR3 DNA: TGTGCCAGCAGCCAAGACCTAGCGGGCACGTTCTGGGAGCAGTACTTC.

The J gene is TRBJ2-1, the V gene TRBV12-5, with TRBD2 matching over 8 bases. This CDR3 is built from 14 residues. CDR1 and CDR2 from the germline V gene are LGHNT and FRNRAP. V lost 6 bases, J lost 0 bases, and 1 base stayed unmatched. CDR3 coding DNA: TGTGCTAGTGGGAGCGGGAGCTCCTACAATGAGCAGTTCTTC. It translates to CASGSGSSYNEQFF.

This sequence joins TRBV7-3 and TRBJ2-6; D may match TRBD1 or TRBD2 (6 bases each). CDR3 size: 17 residues. Germline CDR1 is SGHTA and CDR2 is FQGTGA. V was pared by 1 base and J by 2 bases, with 12 bases between. Here the CDR3 DNA reads TGTGCCAGCAGCTTAAAGGGGGGTGTGGCTGGGGCCAACGTCCTGACTTTC. This sequence encodes CASSLKGGVAGANVLTF.

The table lists this clone with many counts. The chain couples TRBV27 to TRBJ2-3; no clear D. The germline V gene has CDR1 MNHEY and CDR2 SMNVEV (reference sequence). The CDR3 has 11 residues. V lost 10 bases and J lost 3, with 8 bases in between. DNA of the CDR3: TGTGCCACGAGACGGACAGATACGCAGTATTTT. Residues: CATRRTDTQYF.

This clone was counted a few times. The rearrangement uses TRBV19 and TRBJ1-6; D perhaps matches TRBD1 (5 bases). The CDR3 has 14 residues. Trimming left V 2 bases short and J 7 bases short, with 9 bases between. Germline V gives CDR1 LNHDA, CDR2 SQIVND (reference sequence). The CDR3 here is CASSITGTNSPLHF. Written as DNA, the CDR3 is TGTGCCAGTAGTATAACCGGGACCAATTCACCCCTCCACTTT.

The chain links TRBV11-2 to TRBJ1-2, with D hard to call. Trimming removed 4 bases at V and 1 base at J, with 13 bases between. Germline V gives CDR1 SGHAT, CDR2 FQNNGV. This CDR3 contains 15 residues. The CDR3 DNA follows: TGTGCCAGCAGCTCCCAAGGATCGGTTAACTATGGCTACACCTTC. Translating gives CASSSQGSVNYGYTF.

As to this clone: One end of the junction is discordant with germline, which a read error may explain. V gene TRBV18 combines with J gene TRBJ1-5; TRBD1 aligns across 7 bases. Germline loops: CDR1 KGHSH, CDR2 LQKENI. The CDR3 is 15 residues long. CDR3 in amino acids: CASSPDRNSNQSQHF. CDR3 coding DNA: TGTGCCAGCTCACCGGACAGGAATAGCAATCAGTCCCAGCATTTT. Combining the CDR3 with reference TRBV18 and TRBJ1-5 gives the whole variable domain NAGVMQNPRHLVRRRGQEARLRCSPMKGHSHVYWYRQLPEEGLKFMVYLQKENIIDESGMPKERFSAEFPKEGPSILRIQQVVRGDSAAYFCASSPDRNSNQSQHFGDGTRLSIL.

The chain employs TRBV5-1 and TRBJ2-7; D ambiguous. The CDR3 is 17 amino acids. CDR1 and CDR2 (germline): SGHRS, YFSETQ. Trimming took 0 bases from V and 3 from J, leaving 19 bases between them. The CDR3 region is CASSLVRPSGRFYEQYF. The CDR3, as DNA: TGCGCCAGCAGCTTGGTGAGACCGTCCGGTAGGTTCTACGAGCAGTACTTC.

The V and J genes are TRBV27 and TRBJ1-1; weak D call: TRBD1 (5 bases). The CDR3 is 13 residues long. CDR1 and CDR2 (germline): MNHEY, SMNVEV (reference sequence). Trimming removed 2 bases from V and 6 bases from J, with 10 bases in between. The CDR3 nucleotides read TGTGCCAGCAGTTTAGGGGGGAAGGCTGAAGCTTTCTTT. It yields the protein CASSLGGKAEAFF.

This chain's CDR3 is CASRIQGDFDGYTF. The CDR3 DNA is TGCGCCAGCCGCATACAGGGGGATTTCGATGGCTACACCTTC. The chain carries TRBV5-1 and TRBJ1-2; 8 bases match TRBD1. The J segment lost 6 bases and the V segment lost 7 bases, leaving 11 bases of the junction unmatched. CDR3 length: 14 amino acids. Looked up from germline, CDR1 is SGHRS and CDR2 is YFSETQ.

V is TRBV7-7 and J is TRBJ2-2, with 13 bases that match TRBD2. Germline V CDR1 and CDR2: SSHAT, FNYEAQ (reference sequence). The CDR3 runs 15 residues. Trimming took 7 bases from V and 4 from J; bases not matched to a gene: 3. CDR3 residues: CASTGTSGITGELFF. In nucleotides, the CDR3 is TGTGCCAGCACCGGGACTAGCGGGATCACCGGGGAGCTGTTTTTT.

The V and J genes are TRBV19 and TRBJ1-2, with 11 bases aligning to TRBD1. Germline loops: CDR1 LNHDA, CDR2 SQIVND (reference sequence). The junction had 10 bases not matched to a gene; V was cut back by 5 bases and J by 11 bases. CDR3 length equals 14 residues. Here the CDR3 reads CASSLAGQGARYTF. In DNA form, the CDR3 reads TGTGCCAGTAGTCTCGCAGGACAGGGGGCGCGATACACCTTC.